This T cell receptor (beta chain) was identified in a study of T-cell reconstitution after alpha-beta-depleted transplantation in children (dated by TCRdb to 2016 to 2017). For the study in its entirety: Using TCR repertoire profiling, the study followed T-cell immune reconstitution in a quantitative way in children after TCRalphabeta/CD19-depleted allogeneic hematopoietic cell transplantation.

The V end gives up 8 bases and the J end 2 bases, leaving 9 bases in the junction not matched to a gene. CDR1 and CDR2, per the germline V gene, are SQVTM and ANQGSEA. The CDR3 runs 14 residues from the cysteine to the phenylalanine. Only the CDR3 portion is preserved as DNA: 42 bases, with reading frame beginning at the first base. This clonotype has at least ten counts. It has no known antigen specificity. No clone much larger than this one lies a single base away; base qualities are absent. Broad study findings and their caveats: About two months after transplant, the apparently early recovery of alphabetaT-cell counts reportedly depended on just several hundred clones that had expanded rapidly and came from non-depleted graft cells. In some patients, high TCRbeta diversity at day 60 was attributed to recipient T cells and intrathymic progenitors that had survived conditioning. Over subsequent months, a decline in hyperexpanded clone frequencies was noted, and after one year, T-cell counts and TCRbeta diversity were mostly ascribed to newly produced T cells.

Libraries were built with PCR. The sequencer listed for this sample is Illumina HiSeq 2500. TCR libraries were prepared with molecular barcoding, using unique molecular identifiers to normalize TCRbeta repertoire quantification. In-frame beta chains were kept once TCRdb had trimmed the public reads at Q25 with fastp and called clones with MiXCR. Records with the same CDR3 protein are collapsed into one entry carrying the most frequent genes and DNA. For this sample there are 500,000 to 650,000 distinct CDR3 sequences; about an eighth appear just once. The top ten clones comprise over 2% of the sample. The treatment or condition label here, explained by the study, means: allogeneic hematopoietic cell transplantation with graft depleted of TCRalphabeta T cells and CD19 B cells. The transplant recipients were children given TCRalphabeta/CD19-depleted allogeneic hematopoietic cell grafts.

Recombination connected TRBV29-1 to TRBJ2-1; TRBD2 matches 7 bases in the middle. The starting material was PBMCs, mostly from graft donor cells, obtained 360 days after TCRalphabeta/CD19-depleted stem cell transplant. The source of this sequence is a male patient aged 10 to 17 who had a stem cell transplant for acute myeloid leukemia, so the T cells may come from the graft donor. The sequenced DNA is TGCAGCACGAATGGGGGGGGACCCTACAATGAGCAGTTCTTC. It codes for CSTNGGGPYNEQFF.